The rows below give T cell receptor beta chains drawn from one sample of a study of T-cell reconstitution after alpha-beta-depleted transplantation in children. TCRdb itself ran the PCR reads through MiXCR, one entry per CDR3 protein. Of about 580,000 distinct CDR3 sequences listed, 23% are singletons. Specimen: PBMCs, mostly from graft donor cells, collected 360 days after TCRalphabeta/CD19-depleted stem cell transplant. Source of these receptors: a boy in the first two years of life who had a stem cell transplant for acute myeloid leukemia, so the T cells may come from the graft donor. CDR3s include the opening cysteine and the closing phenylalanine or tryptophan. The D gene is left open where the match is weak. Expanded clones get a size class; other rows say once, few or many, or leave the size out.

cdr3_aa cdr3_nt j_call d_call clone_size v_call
CASNYGPSRRGYTF TGTGCCAGCAACTATGGGCCTTCGCGGCGAGGCTACACCTTC TRBJ1-2 . few TRBV12-3/TRBV12-4
CASRERDRGPEGNQPQHF TGTGCCAGCAGGGAACGGGACAGGGGGCCGGAGGGCAATCAGCCCCAGCATTTT TRBJ1-5 TRBD1 many TRBV12-3/TRBV12-4
CASSPDPSINEQFF TGTGCCAGCAGTCCGGACCCCTCTATCAATGAGCAGTTCTTC TRBJ2-1 . few TRBV6-1
CASSNYRGRQFF TGTGCCAGCAGCAACTACAGGGGGCGGCAGTTCTTC TRBJ2-1 TRBD1 few TRBV6-2/TRBV6-3
CAISDMDRLNTGELFF TGTGCCATCAGTGATATGGACAGGTTGAACACCGGGGAGCTGTTTTTT TRBJ2-2 TRBD1 . TRBV10-3
CASTRVLRDEDEQYF TGCGCCAGCACCCGGGTTTTGCGGGATGAAGACGAGCAGTACTTC TRBJ2-7 . . TRBV4-3
CASSATGAPSSPLHF TGTGCCAGCAGCGCAACAGGGGCCCCGAGTTCACCCCTCCACTTT TRBJ1-6 TRBD1 many TRBV9
CASNPGTHTDTQYF TGCGCCAGCAACCCTGGAACCCACACAGATACGCAGTATTTT TRBJ2-3 . . TRBV5-1
CASSPPADTQYF TGTGCCAGCAGCCCGCCCGCAGATACGCAGTATTTT TRBJ2-3 . many TRBV7-9
CASSQRQGAAYGYTF TGTGCCAGCAGCCAACGACAGGGGGCAGCCTATGGCTACACCTTC TRBJ1-2 TRBD1 few TRBV6-1
CASSVTGEGSEAFF TGTGCCAGCAGCGTAACAGGGGAAGGCTCTGAAGCTTTCTTT TRBJ1-1 TRBD1 once TRBV9
CSVSQRGSYNEQFF TGCAGCGTCTCCCAGCGGGGCTCCTACAATGAGCAGTTCTTC TRBJ2-1 TRBD2 many TRBV29-1
CSATTWEISDRISNTGELFF TGCAGTGCTACTACCTGGGAAATTTCTGACAGGATTTCGAACACCGGGGAGCTGTTTTTT TRBJ2-2 . . TRBV20-1
CSASTGDYGYTF TGCAGCGCCTCCACAGGGGACTATGGCTACACCTTC TRBJ1-2 TRBD1 few TRBV29-1
CASSRGVRGTDTQYF TGTGCCAGCAGTCGGGGTGTACGGGGCACAGATACGCAGTATTTT TRBJ2-3 . few TRBV12-3/TRBV12-4
CASSPITGTEYNSPLHF TGTGCCAGCAGCCCTATCACCGGGACCGAGTATAATTCACCCCTCCACTTT TRBJ1-6 . many TRBV28
CASSLPSLAMGQETQYF TGTGCCAGCAGCCTGCCTTCACTAGCTATGGGGCAAGAGACCCAGTACTTC TRBJ2-5 . . TRBV7-9